The entry below describes one TCR beta chain. The record originates from a study of cytomegalovirus exposure and HLA in healthy donors. This CDR3 has 14 residues. CDR1 and CDR2 from the germline V gene are SGHDT and YYEEEE. The ends lost 3 bases at V and 7 bases at J; junction bases unmatched: 6. Separation from the roughly 670-subject first cohort characterized the roughly 130-subject validation cohort, to which the donors belonged. Clones were sequenced by immunoSEQ multiplex PCR, and TCRdb holds only the in-frame ones, with some missing. The repertoire has tens of thousands of clones, over 85% of them found once; the top ten carry 1.5% to 1.7%.

The sequence came from a man between 18 and 35 years old in good health and CMV-seropositive. The gene calls are TRBV5-6 and TRBJ1-2; 10 positions match TRBD1. Source material: PBMCs. The CDR3 is CASSSDRGRSGYTF. For the CDR3, the DNA is TGTGCCAGCAGCTCGGACAGGGGGAGAAGTGGCTACACCTTC.